The 13 T cell receptor beta chains below were found in one sample sequenced in a study of blood T cell repertoires in COVID-19. Clones were sequenced by immunoSEQ multiplex PCR, and TCRdb holds only the in-frame ones, with some missing. Altogether a few hundred thousand clones are present, 70% to 85% being singletons, with the ten largest covering roughly 1.3%. The sample was PBMCs or T cells enriched from blood (not recorded which). All receptors derive from a woman in her forties with acute COVID-19.

This clone was recorded a few times. The CDR3 here is CASSQVGSRGYTF. The CDR3, as DNA: TGTGCCAGCAGCCAAGTTGGGAGTCGGGGCTACACCTTC. V usage is TRBV3-1 (or the pseudogene TRBV3-2) and J usage is TRBJ1-2; D is unclear. This CDR3 comprises 13 residues. Between the trimmed V and J ends, which lost 1 base and 8 bases, there was a span of 11 bases. In germline, CDR1 is LGHDT, CDR2 YNNKEL (reference sequence).

This clone was seen only a few times. This sequence joins TRBV5-1 and TRBJ1-3; 9 bases line up with TRBD1. V shed 6 bases, J shed 0 bases, and the junction held 7 bases outside the gene matches. CDR3 size: 16 residues. Germline V CDR1 and CDR2: SGHRS, YFSETQ. CDR3 in DNA: TGCGCCAGCATCCAGGACAGGGGTGGCTCTGGAAACACCATATATTTT. This sequence encodes CASIQDRGGSGNTIYF.

This clone has just a few counts. The chain joins TRBV21-1 to TRBJ2-7; TRBD2 is the table's D call and was not checked against the DNA. TRBV21-1 is a pseudogene segment. This CDR3 region has 14 residues. The chain's CDR3 is CASSKGGGTYEQYF. CDR3 DNA sequence: TGTGCCAGCAGCAAAGGGGGGGGAACCTACGAGCAGTACTTC.

This CDR3 reads CASSPPGSPTDTQYF. The CDR3 coding sequence is TGCGCCAGCAGCCCCCCCGGGAGCCCGACAGATACGCAGTATTTT. V and J are TRBV5-1 and TRBJ2-3, with D perhaps TRBD2 (6 bases). The CDR3 runs to 15 residues. Germline V gene lookup returns CDR1 SGHRS and CDR2 YFSETQ. The germline V and J ends were trimmed by 4 bases and 3 bases, with 15 bases remaining between them.

This chain connects TRBV7-3 to TRBJ2-3; TRBD2 matches 8 bases. The length of the CDR3 is 16 residues. J lost 2 bases, V lost 5 bases, and 9 bases had no gene match. CDR1 is SGHTA, CDR2 FQGTGA, per germline. This CDR3 is CASSKNRGGDTDTQYF. For the CDR3, the DNA is TGTGCCAGCAGCAAAAACCGGGGGGGAGACACAGATACGCAGTATTTT.

The V call is TRBV5-8, the J call TRBJ1-2; D is perhaps TRBD1 (6 bases). V was cut by 4 bases and J by 2 bases, with 9 bases left in between. The germline gives CDR1 SGHTS, CDR2 YDEGEE. The CDR3 consists of 13 residues. The CDR3 loop is CASSPDRNYGYTF. CDR3 bases: TGTGCCAGCAGCCCTGACAGGAACTATGGCTACACCTTC.

V usage is TRBV18 and J usage is TRBJ1-2, with no clear D. The V gene's germline CDR1 is KGHSH and CDR2 LQKENI. Trimming pared 2 bases from V and 8 bases from J, leaving 15 bases between. This CDR3 has 14 amino acids. The CDR3: CASSPKELVVGYTF. For the CDR3, the DNA is TGTGCCAGCTCACCAAAGGAGCTTGTTGTCGGCTACACCTTC.

The chain couples TRBV19 to TRBJ1-5; possible D gene TRBD1, 5 bases. The ends were cut back, 5 bases at V and 5 bases at J, with 13 bases in the middle. The CDR3 extends over 14 amino acids. The germline V gene encodes CDR1 LNHDA and CDR2 SQIVND (reference sequence). Written as DNA, the CDR3 is TGTGCCAGTAGTGTTCGGGGGTCCCATCAGCCCCAGCATTTT. Protein: CASSVRGSHQPQHF.

V gene TRBV2 combines with J gene TRBJ1-5, with 7 nucleotides matching TRBD1. The V segment lost 4 bases and the J segment 3 bases; nucleotides outside the gene matches: 6. From germline, CDR1 is SNHLY and CDR2 FYNNEI. CDR3 length: 15 amino acids. CDR3 nucleotide sequence: TGTGCCAGCAGTGCCGGGACAGAGAACAATCAGCCCCAGCATTTT. Its protein is CASSAGTENNQPQHF. Based on the CDR3 plus reference TRBV2 and TRBJ1-5, the full variable domain is EPEVTQTPSHQVTQMGQEVILRCVPISNHLYFYWYRQILGQKVEFLVSFYNNEISEKSEIFDDQFSVERPDGSNFTLKIRSTKLEDSAMYFCASSAGTENNQPQHFGDGTRLSIL.

V and J are TRBV21-1 and TRBJ1-4; the table's D call of TRBD1 was not tested on the DNA. TRBV21-1 is a documented pseudogene. The CDR3 extends over 15 amino acids. The CDR3 region is CASSTRQGVGEKLFF. DNA for the CDR3: TGTGCCAGCAGCACTCGACAGGGAGTAGGGGAAAAACTGTTTTTT.

The J gene is TRBJ2-2, the V gene TRBV3-1 (or the pseudogene TRBV3-2); TRBD2 matches at 9 bases. J was trimmed by 1 base and V by 5 bases; bases with no gene match: 5. The CDR3 is 16 amino acids. Germline lookup yields CDR1 LGHDT and CDR2 YNNKEL (reference sequence). The CDR3 loop reads CASSSRTSENTGELFF. Written as DNA, the CDR3 is TGTGCCAGCAGCAGCCGGACTAGCGAGAACACCGGGGAGCTGTTTTTT.

The CDR3 here is CASSEGANPTDTQYF. CDR3 nucleotide sequence: TGCGCCAGCAGTGAGGGGGCTAACCCCACAGATACGCAGTATTTT. This chain uses TRBV10-1 with TRBJ2-3; perhaps TRBD1 as D (5 bases). The germline V and J ends were trimmed by 2 bases and 2 bases, with 11 bases remaining between them. In germline, CDR1 is WNHNN, CDR2 SYGVQD (reference sequence). This CDR3 region has 15 residues.

The V call is TRBV3-1 (or the pseudogene TRBV3-2), the J call TRBJ2-2, with TRBD2 matching 14 bases. The V gene end was trimmed by 8 bases and the J gene end by 2 bases; junction bases not matched to a gene: 7. The CDR3 totals 17 residues. Germline V gives CDR1 LGHDT, CDR2 YNNKEL (reference sequence). CDR3 residues: CASRLAGGPGNTGELFF. The CDR3, as DNA: TGTGCCAGCCGACTAGCGGGGGGGCCTGGTAACACCGGGGAGCTGTTTTTT.